This TCR beta chain derives from a study of blood T cell repertoires in COVID-19. As for the study in general: PBMCs, B-cell-depleted T cells, or T cells provided the cDNA or gDNA that made up the material.

CDR3 size: 14 residues. V lost 2 bases and J 3 bases, leaving 10 bases between the germline ends. Germline V gene lookup returns CDR1 SGHNT and CDR2 YYREEE (reference sequence). Sequencing was performed with immunoSEQ multiplex PCR; in TCRdb, only in-frame clones are kept and a portion is missing. The sample shows some 51,000 clones, 80% to 95% of them seen only once. Sequenced material: peripheral blood. The chain carries TRBV5-4 and TRBJ2-3, with D tentatively TRBD2 (5 bases). This TCR derives from a human donor with active COVID-19. The donor label of this sample is uncertain. CDR3 nucleotides: TGTGCCAGCAGCTTTCTGGGAGTTACAGATACGCAGTATTTT. Translated: CASSFLGVTDTQYF.